One sample yielded the 20 T cell receptor beta chains listed below, sequenced in a study of cytomegalovirus exposure and HLA in healthy donors (dated by TCRdb to about 2017). The library was made by the immunoSEQ multiplex PCR assay. TCRdb limited this immuneACCESS table to in-frame rearrangements with V and J called. A share of clones is missing; checked studies link under half to unresolved V genes, and the rest is unexplained. Within this sample are approximately 160,000 clones, with roughly nine tenths of them counted one time only. The ten largest account for roughly 3% of the sample. Sequenced material: PBMCs. The origin of the receptors is a woman younger than 30 in good health and CMV-seropositive.

This sequence joins TRBV27 and TRBJ2-3; a possible D gene is TRBD1 (6 bases). V was trimmed by 2 bases and J by 4 bases, leaving 7 bases between them. This CDR3 is 13 amino acids long. Germline V gene lookup returns CDR1 MNHEY and CDR2 SMNVEV (reference sequence). CDR3 nucleotides: TGTGCCAGCAGTTTAGGGGGCCCAGATACGCAGTATTTT. Protein: CASSLGGPDTQYF.

The table lists this clone with many counts. The chain joins TRBV5-6 to TRBJ1-2; D uncertain. The germline V gene encodes CDR1 SGHDT and CDR2 YYEEEE. The CDR3 has 14 amino acids. With 0 bases removed from V and 8 bases from J, the gap between germline ends came to 14 bases. In nucleotides, the CDR3 is TGTGCCAGCAGCTTGGCCCTAGTAACCGGGGGCTACACCTTC. It is translated as CASSLALVTGGYTF.

The rearrangement joins TRBV9 to TRBJ1-2; no clear D gene. Deletions cut 1 base from V and 3 bases from J, with 16 bases between. The CDR3 is 16 residues long. CDR1 is SGDLS, CDR2 YYNGEE, per germline. The DNA of the CDR3 is TGTGCCAGCAGCGTAAACCCGCACGGGGAGGACTATGGCTACACCTTC. This translates into CASSVNPHGEDYGYTF.

In its sample, this clone was seen once. The chain carries TRBV21-1 and TRBJ2-7; the D call TRBD1 from the table was never checked on the DNA. TRBV21-1 counts as a pseudogene. The CDR3 is 16 residues long. Written as DNA, the CDR3 is TGTGCCAGCGTCACCCTCGGGGACAGGGGTCCCTACGAGCAGTACTTC. This translates into CASVTLGDRGPYEQYF.

The V gene is TRBV7-8, the J gene TRBJ2-3; TRBD2 agrees at 10 bases. Germline lookup yields CDR1 SGHVS and CDR2 FQNEAQ. V lost 2 bases, J lost 6 bases, and 11 bases stayed unmatched. The CDR3 totals 17 residues. CDR3 protein: CASSLPKSGGVSDTQYF. CDR3 in DNA: TGTGCCAGCAGCTTACCGAAGAGCGGGGGGGTTTCGGATACGCAGTATTTT. Filled out from reference TRBV7-8 and TRBJ2-3, the complete variable domain reads GAGVSQSPRYKVAKRGQDVALRCDPISGHVSLFWYQQALGQGPEFLTYFQNEAQLDKSGLPSDRFFAERPEGSVSTLKIQRTQQEDSAVYLCASSLPKSGGVSDTQYFGPGTRLTVL.

V gene TRBV27 combines with J gene TRBJ2-1, with TRBD2 matching over 8 bases. CDR1 and CDR2 from the germline V gene are MNHEY and SMNVEV (reference sequence). The V gene end was trimmed by 5 bases and the J gene end by 14 bases; junction bases not matched to a gene: 5. The CDR3 has 11 residues. The CDR3 protein is CASSQSGREFF. Written as DNA, the CDR3 is TGTGCCAGCAGTCAAAGCGGGAGAGAGTTCTTC.

This clone was counted a few times. The chain is built from TRBV27 and TRBJ1-2; TRBD1 matches at 7 bases. This CDR3 comprises 14 residues. Germline CDR1 is MNHEY and CDR2 is SMNVEV (reference sequence). Trimming cost V 0 bases and J 6 bases; bases outside gene matches: 4. The CDR3 coding sequence is TGTGCCAGCAGTTTATCGTCCAGGGGGAATGGCTACACCTTC. Its protein product is CASSLSSRGNGYTF.

The V gene is TRBV2, the J gene TRBJ2-1; perhaps TRBD1 as D (5 bases). Trimming left V 6 bases short and J 3 bases short, with 12 bases between. The CDR3 length is 14 residues. Per the germline V gene, CDR1 is SNHLY and CDR2 is FYNNEI. The CDR3 is CASSPDSYYNEQFF. The CDR3 region has the DNA TGTGCCAGCAGCCCCGACAGCTACTACAATGAGCAGTTCTTC.

This CDR3 reads CASSRSGGTTIGYTF. The CDR3 nucleotides read TGTGCCAGCAGCCGCTCCGGGGGGACGACTATTGGCTACACCTTC. This chain joins TRBV27 and TRBJ1-2; the D gene is possibly TRBD1 (5 bases). Germline V gene sequence: CDR1 MNHEY, CDR2 SMNVEV (reference sequence). The CDR3 runs 15 residues. V dropped 6 bases and J dropped 7 bases, with 21 bases sitting between them.

The gene calls are TRBV7-9 and TRBJ1-6; 7 bases map to TRBD1. V was clipped by 4 bases and J by 0 bases; unmatched bases: 0. The CDR3 consists of 15 residues. The germline CDR1 and CDR2 sequences are SEHNR and FQNEAQ (reference sequence). The CDR3 DNA reads TGTGCCAGCAGCTGGGACAGCTCCTATAATTCACCCCTCCACTTT. Its translation: CASSWDSSYNSPLHF.

The chain is built from TRBV5-4 and TRBJ2-1, with a tentative D call TRBD1 (6 bases). Germline V gene data show CDR1 as SGHNT and CDR2 as YYREEE (reference sequence). The ends were cut back, 0 bases at V and 6 bases at J, with 13 bases in the middle. This CDR3 is built from 15 residues. CDR3 residues: CASSLEGRGGNEQFF. CDR3 coding DNA: TGTGCCAGCAGCTTGGAGGGCAGGGGCGGCAATGAGCAGTTCTTC.

For this clone: This sample also contains other DNA sequences that code for the same CDR3. CDR3 DNA: TGTGCCAGCAGTGACTCGAGCGGGGGGGCCAATGAGCAGTTCTTC. This codes for CASSDSSGGANEQFF. This chain uses TRBV6-4 with TRBJ2-1; TRBD2 matches at 10 bases. J gave up 6 bases and V 0 bases, and 2 bases lay outside the gene matches. Germline CDR1 reads MRHNA; CDR2 reads SNTAGT. CDR3 length: 15 amino acids.

This clone was detected many times. The gene calls are TRBV2 and TRBJ2-7, with unresolved D. Germline assignment: CDR1 SNHLY and CDR2 FYNNEI. This CDR3 has 11 residues. The V end lost 0 bases, the J end lost 10 bases, and 7 bases lay between the germline ends. The CDR3 DNA reads as TGTGCCAGCAGTGAAGCGCATCTACAGTACTTC. It translates to CASSEAHLQYF.

The rearrangement joins TRBV11-1 to TRBJ2-3, with TRBD2 identical over 8 bases. Germline trimming cut 3 bases from V and 5 bases from J; bases unmatched to any gene: 7. Germline V gives CDR1 SGHAT, CDR2 FQDESV (reference sequence). This CDR3 spans 15 amino acids. CDR3 sequence reads: CASSFRSGRGDTQYF. CDR3 sequence (DNA): TGTGCCAGCAGCTTCCGAAGCGGGAGAGGAGATACGCAGTATTTT. The full variable domain, completed using reference TRBV11-1 and TRBJ2-3, is EAEVAQSPRYKITEKSQAVAFWCDPISGHATLYWYRQILGQGPELLVQFQDESVVDDSQLPKDRFSAERLKGVDSTLKIQPAELGDSAMYLCASSFRSGRGDTQYFGPGTRLTVL.

The gene calls are TRBV4-3 and TRBJ2-1, with 10 bases matching TRBD2. Looked up from germline, CDR1 is LGHNA and CDR2 is YSLEER. The CDR3 totals 19 residues. With 3 bases clipped from V and 1 base from J, the junction kept 12 bases outside the gene matches. The CDR3 DNA reads TGCGCCAGCAGCCAGCTACTAGCGGGAAGTTTAGGGTCCTACAATGAGCAGTTCTTC. Translated, it gives CASSQLLAGSLGSYNEQFF.

This clone occurred once. The chain combines TRBV6-1 with TRBJ2-3, with a possible D match to TRBD1 (5 bases). CDR1 and CDR2 from the germline V gene are MNHNS and SASEGT. V shed 8 bases and J shed 2 bases, with 8 bases lying between them. The CDR3 is made up of 12 amino acids. The CDR3 region has the DNA TGTGCCAGCTGGACATCCACAGATACGCAGTATTTT. It encodes CASWTSTDTQYF.

This clone has more than one count but fewer than ten. The chain couples TRBV28 to TRBJ1-2; D is undetermined. There are 11 residues in the CDR3. Germline CDR1 reads MDHEN; CDR2 reads SYDVKM. The V gene lost 7 bases and the J gene lost 5 bases, with 8 bases spanning the gap. CDR3 protein: CASTLGYGYTF. The CDR3 nucleotides read TGTGCCAGCACCCTCGGTTATGGCTACACCTTC.

The J gene is TRBJ1-6, the V gene TRBV5-6; D unresolved. The CDR3 is made up of 16 amino acids. Germline-derived CDR1 and CDR2 are SGHDT and YYEEEE. Trimming pared 2 bases from V and 0 bases from J, leaving 9 bases between. CDR3: CASSFTVSSYNSPLHF. CDR3 in DNA: TGTGCCAGCAGCTTTACGGTTAGCTCCTATAATTCACCCCTCCACTTT. Combining the CDR3 with reference TRBV5-6 and TRBJ1-6 gives the whole variable domain DAGVTQSPTHLIKTRGQQVTLRCSPKSGHDTVSWYQQALGQGPQFIFQYYEEEERQRGNFPDRFSGHQFPNYSSELNVNALLLGDSALYLCASSFTVSSYNSPLHFGNGTRLTVT.

The chain carries TRBV30 and TRBJ1-2; no definite D call. Germline V lookup: CDR1 GTSNPN, CDR2 SVGIG (reference sequence). V shed 0 bases and J shed 5 bases, with 7 bases lying between them. The CDR3 consists of 12 residues. The CDR3 sequence is CAWSVGGYGYTF. CDR3 bases: TGTGCCTGGAGTGTTGGCGGATATGGCTACACCTTC.

This sequence joins TRBV23-1 and TRBJ1-3; D remains ambiguous. TRBV23-1 is an ORF, and what it does is uncertain. V was clipped by 3 bases and J by 7 bases, with 10 bases between them. The CDR3 runs 13 residues. CDR3 amino acids: CASSHREPNTIYF. CDR3 in DNA: TGCGCCAGCAGTCATCGGGAGCCGAACACCATATATTTT.